This T cell receptor beta chain originates from a study of regulatory T cells in long-lasting Graves disease. HTBI primers from iRepertoire and Arm-PCR of CDR3 regions yielded the TCR beta libraries. TCRdb ran MiXCR on the multiplex PCR reads and lists one entry per CDR3 protein. Seen here are 300,000 or so distinct CDR3 sequences, around 19% observed once, and the top ten hold approximately 31%. This clonotype was observed a handful of times. V shed 5 bases and J shed 3 bases, with 11 bases lying between them. CDR3 length equals 12 residues. CDR1 and CDR2 from the germline V gene are DFQATT and SNEGSKA (reference sequence). Time point in this sample: persistent/refractory GD, antithyroid drugs over 5 years with positive TRAb. With RNA extracted from PBMCs as input, the TCR library was made.

This receptor was obtained from a female donor with Graves disease. V is TRBV20-1 and J is TRBJ2-7; possible D gene TRBD1, 6 bases. Sequenced here: peripheral blood mononuclear cells (PBMCs), sampled when the disease was refractory, from a patient treated with antithyroid drugs. CDR3 in DNA: TGCAGTGCTTCCAGGGACATCTACGAGCAGTACTTC. The encoded protein is CSASRDIYEQYF.